This record looks at one T cell receptor (beta chain) sequence and its context. The CDR3 has 13 amino acids. Trimming took 11 bases from V and 0 from J, leaving 10 bases between them. Per the germline V gene, CDR1 is SEHNR and CDR2 is FQNEAQ (reference sequence). This sample stems from a study of T-cell reconstitution after alpha-beta-depleted transplantation in children. Researchers prepared the TCRbeta library using unique molecular identifiers, the study reports. MiXCR, run by TCRdb on the PCR reads, gives a single entry per CDR3 protein. This table holds 400,000 to 500,000 distinct CDR3 sequences, approximately 10% found once.

The sequence was collected from a human donor who donated a stem cell graft to a child with acute myeloid leukemia. The chain combines TRBV7-9 with TRBJ2-2; D possibly matches TRBD1 or TRBD2 (5 bases each). This specimen was PBMCs from the stem cell graft donor, taken from the stem cell graft. The CDR3 nucleotides are TGTGCCGGGGGACGCACGAACACCGGGGAGCTGTTTTTT. Its protein is CAGGRTNTGELFF.